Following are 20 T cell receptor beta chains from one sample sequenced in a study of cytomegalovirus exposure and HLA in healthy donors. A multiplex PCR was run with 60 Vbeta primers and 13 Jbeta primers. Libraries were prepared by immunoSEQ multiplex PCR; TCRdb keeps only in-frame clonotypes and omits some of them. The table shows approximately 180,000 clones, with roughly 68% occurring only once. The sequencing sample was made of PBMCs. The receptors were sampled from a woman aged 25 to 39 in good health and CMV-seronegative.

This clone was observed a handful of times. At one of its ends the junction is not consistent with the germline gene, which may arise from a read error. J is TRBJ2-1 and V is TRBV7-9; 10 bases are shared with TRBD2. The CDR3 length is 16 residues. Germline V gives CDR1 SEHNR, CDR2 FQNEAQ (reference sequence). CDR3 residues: CSSSSQAGGFYNEQFF. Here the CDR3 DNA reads TGTTCCAGCAGCTCCCAAGCGGGGGGGTTCTACAATGAGCAGTTCTTC.

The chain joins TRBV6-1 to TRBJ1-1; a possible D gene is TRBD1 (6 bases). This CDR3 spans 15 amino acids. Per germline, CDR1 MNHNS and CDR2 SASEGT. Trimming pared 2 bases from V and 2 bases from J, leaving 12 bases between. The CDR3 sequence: CASSEMAGANTEAFF. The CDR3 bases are TGTGCCAGCAGTGAAATGGCGGGGGCCAACACTGAAGCTTTCTTT.

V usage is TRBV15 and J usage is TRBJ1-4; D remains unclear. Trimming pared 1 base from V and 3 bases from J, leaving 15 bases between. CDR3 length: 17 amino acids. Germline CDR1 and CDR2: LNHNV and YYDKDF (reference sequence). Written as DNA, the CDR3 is TGTGCCACCAGCAGAGGCGCGGGGATGGCTCCTAATGAAAAACTGTTTTTT. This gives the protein CATSRGAGMAPNEKLFF.

The CDR3 is CAWRRTGWSYEQYF. The CDR3 DNA follows: TGTGCCTGGAGGCGGACAGGGTGGTCCTACGAGCAGTACTTC. J is TRBJ2-5 and V is TRBV30; 8 positions agree with TRBD1. The J call is in doubt because the DNA end fits TRBJ2-7 better. The CDR3 has 14 residues. CDR1 is GTSNPN and CDR2 is SVGIG in the germline V gene (reference sequence).

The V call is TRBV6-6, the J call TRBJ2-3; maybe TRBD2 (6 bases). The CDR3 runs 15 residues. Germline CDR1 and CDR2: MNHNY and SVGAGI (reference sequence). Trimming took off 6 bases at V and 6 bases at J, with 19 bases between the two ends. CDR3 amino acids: CASRGSSGETDTQYF. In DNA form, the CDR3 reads TGTGCCAGCAGAGGGAGTAGCGGCGAAACCGATACGCAGTATTTT.

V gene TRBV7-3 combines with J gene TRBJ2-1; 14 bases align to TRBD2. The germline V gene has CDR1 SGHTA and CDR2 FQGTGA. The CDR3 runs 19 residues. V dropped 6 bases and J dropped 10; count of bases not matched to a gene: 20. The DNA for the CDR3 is TGTGCCAGCAGGAGCCCAGTTAGACCGGGACTAGCGGGAGAGGAGGAGCAGTTCTTC. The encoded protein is CASRSPVRPGLAGEEEQFF.

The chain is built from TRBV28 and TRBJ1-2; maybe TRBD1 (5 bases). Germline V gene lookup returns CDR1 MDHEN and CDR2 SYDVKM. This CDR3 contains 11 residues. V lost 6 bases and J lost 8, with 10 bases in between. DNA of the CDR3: TGTGCCAGCAGGAAGGCAGGGGGCTACACCTTC. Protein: CASRKAGGYTF.

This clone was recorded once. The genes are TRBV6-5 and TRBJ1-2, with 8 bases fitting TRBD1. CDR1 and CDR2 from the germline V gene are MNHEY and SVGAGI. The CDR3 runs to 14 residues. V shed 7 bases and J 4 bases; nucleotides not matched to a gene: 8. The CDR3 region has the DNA TGTGCCAGCAAGGGCCCCGACAGGGGCTATGGCTACACCTTC. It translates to CASKGPDRGYGYTF.

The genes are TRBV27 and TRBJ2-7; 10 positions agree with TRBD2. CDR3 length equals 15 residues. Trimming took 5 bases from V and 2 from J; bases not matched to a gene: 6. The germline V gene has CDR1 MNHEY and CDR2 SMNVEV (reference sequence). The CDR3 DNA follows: TGTGCCAGCAGTACCCGACTAGCGGGCACCTACGAGCAGTACTTC. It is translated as CASSTRLAGTYEQYF.

This CDR3 is CASSLPPDLPGEQYF. The CDR3 DNA sequence: TGTGCCAGCAGCTTACCGCCCGATTTGCCGGGCGAGCAGTACTTC. The chain links TRBV7-6 to TRBJ2-7; D remains unclear. Trimming left V 2 bases short and J 6 bases short, with 17 bases between. CDR1 and CDR2 from the germline V gene are SGHVS and FNYEAQ. The CDR3 consists of 15 residues.

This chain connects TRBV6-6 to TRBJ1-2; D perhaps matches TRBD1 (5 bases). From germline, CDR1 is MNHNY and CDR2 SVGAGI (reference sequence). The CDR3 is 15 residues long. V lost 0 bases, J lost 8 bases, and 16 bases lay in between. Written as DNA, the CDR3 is TGTGCCAGCAGTTACTCGGGTGGCAGGGTAGGCGGCTACACCTTC. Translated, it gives CASSYSGGRVGGYTF.

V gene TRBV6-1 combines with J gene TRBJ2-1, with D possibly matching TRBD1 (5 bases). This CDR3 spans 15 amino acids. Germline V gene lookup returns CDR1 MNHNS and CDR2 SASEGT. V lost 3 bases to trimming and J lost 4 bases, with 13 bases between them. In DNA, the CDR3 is TGTGCCAGCAGTGAGGGGCCAGGGCCATACAATGAGCAGTTCTTC. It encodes CASSEGPGPYNEQFF.

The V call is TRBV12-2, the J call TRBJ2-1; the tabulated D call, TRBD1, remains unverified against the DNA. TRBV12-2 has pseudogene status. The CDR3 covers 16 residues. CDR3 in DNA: TGTGCAAGTCGCTTGCCTAACAGGGGTCGGTACAATGAGCAGTTCTTC. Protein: CASRLPNRGRYNEQFF.

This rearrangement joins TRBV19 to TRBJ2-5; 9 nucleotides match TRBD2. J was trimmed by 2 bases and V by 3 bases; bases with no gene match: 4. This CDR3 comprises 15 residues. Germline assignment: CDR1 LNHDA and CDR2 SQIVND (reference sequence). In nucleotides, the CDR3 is TGTGCCAGTAGTATGTTAGCGGGAGTACAAGAGACCCAGTACTTC. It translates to CASSMLAGVQETQYF.

The CDR3 coding sequence is TGTGCCAGCAGTGCCGCCGGGACAACGAACACCGGGGAGCTGTTTTTT. Protein sequence: CASSAAGTTNTGELFF. The V gene is TRBV6-4, the J gene TRBJ2-2; D is possibly TRBD1 (6 bases). Trimming stripped 4 bases from V and 0 bases from J, with 12 bases between. CDR1 is MRHNA, CDR2 SNTAGT, per germline. The CDR3 covers 16 residues.

The CDR3 sequence: CATSRRPGTGDNGYTF. The CDR3 DNA reads TGTGCCACCAGCAGGCGTCCCGGGACAGGGGACAATGGCTACACCTTC. The V call is TRBV15, the J call TRBJ1-2; 10 bases agree with TRBD1. Germline CDR1 is LNHNV and CDR2 is YYDKDF (reference sequence). This CDR3 is built from 16 residues. Losses at the gene ends were 3 bases for V and 6 bases for J; bases not matched to a gene: 10.

As DNA, the CDR3 is TGCGCCAGCAGCAGTCTAGCGGGAGCGGACACCGGGGAGCTGTTTTTT. It is translated as CASSSLAGADTGELFF. The chain has TRBV5-1 and TRBJ2-2, with TRBD2 matching 10 bases. CDR1 is SGHRS and CDR2 is YFSETQ in the germline V gene. V trimming: 4 bases; J trimming: 3 bases; junction bases outside the gene matches: 6. This CDR3 has 16 amino acids.

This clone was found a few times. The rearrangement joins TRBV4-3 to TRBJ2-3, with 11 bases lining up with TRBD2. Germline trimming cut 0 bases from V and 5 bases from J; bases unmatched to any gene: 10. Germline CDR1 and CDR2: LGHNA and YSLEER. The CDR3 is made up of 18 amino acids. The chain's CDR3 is CASSQDPTSGSWGDTQYF. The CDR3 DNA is TGCGCCAGCAGCCAAGATCCAACTAGCGGGAGTTGGGGAGATACGCAGTATTTT.

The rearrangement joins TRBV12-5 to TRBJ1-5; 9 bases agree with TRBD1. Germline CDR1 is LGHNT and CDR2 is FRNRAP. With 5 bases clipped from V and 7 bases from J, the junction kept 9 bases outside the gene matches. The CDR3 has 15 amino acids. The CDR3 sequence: CASGRSDRGNQPQHF. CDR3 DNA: TGTGCTAGTGGTCGCTCGGACAGGGGAAACCAGCCCCAGCATTTT.

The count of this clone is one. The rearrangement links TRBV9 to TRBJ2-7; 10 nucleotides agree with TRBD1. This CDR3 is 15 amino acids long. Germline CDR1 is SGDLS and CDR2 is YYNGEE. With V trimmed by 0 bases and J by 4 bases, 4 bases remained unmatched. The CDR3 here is CASSVVGTGVYEQYF. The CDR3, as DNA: TGTGCCAGCAGCGTAGTCGGGACAGGGGTGTACGAGCAGTACTTC.